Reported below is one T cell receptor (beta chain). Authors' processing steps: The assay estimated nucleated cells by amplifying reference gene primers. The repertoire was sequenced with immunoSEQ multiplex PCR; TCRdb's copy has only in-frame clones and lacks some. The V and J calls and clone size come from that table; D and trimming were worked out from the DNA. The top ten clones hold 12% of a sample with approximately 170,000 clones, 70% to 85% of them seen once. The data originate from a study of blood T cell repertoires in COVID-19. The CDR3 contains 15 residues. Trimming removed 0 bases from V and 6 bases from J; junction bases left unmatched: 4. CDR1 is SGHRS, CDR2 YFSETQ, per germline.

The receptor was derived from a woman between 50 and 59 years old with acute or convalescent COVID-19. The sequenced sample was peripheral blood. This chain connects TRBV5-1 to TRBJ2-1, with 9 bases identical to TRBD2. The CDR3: CASSLGPGLANEQFF. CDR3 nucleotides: TGCGCCAGCAGCTTGGGTCCGGGACTAGCCAATGAGCAGTTCTTC.